This entry lists 25 T cell receptor beta chains sequenced from one sample in a study of T cell repertoires in cytomegalovirus infection. These receptors have no identified antigens. TCRdb ran MiXCR on the reads and lists one entry per CDR3 protein. The sample has about 400,000 distinct CDR3 sequences, about 32% seen once; the top ten hold approximately 12%. Specimen: cultured PBMCs, collected from culture after CMV antigen stimulation. The receptor set was obtained from a human donor in good health (CMV status not recorded). Some clones in this sample may be carry-over from other donors' samples.

In regard to this clonotype: At one of its ends the junction is not consistent with the germline gene, which may arise from a read error. In DNA, the CDR3 is TGTGCCAGCAGCTTCCTTTTTAACCCCCTCCCCTTT. Translating gives CASSFLFNPLPF. This rearrangement joins TRBV7-2 to TRBJ1-6; D unclear. Germline CDR1 reads SGHTA; CDR2 reads FQGNSA. The CDR3 is made up of 12 amino acids.

The CDR3 protein is CASSPTLARLTPDTQYF. CDR3 DNA: TGTGCCAGCAGCCCAACCCTAGCGCGCCTTACCCCAGATACGCAGTATTTT. This chain joins TRBV7-8 and TRBJ2-3; perhaps TRBD2 as D (6 bases). The CDR3 is 17 residues long. V gave up 5 bases and J gave up 4 bases, with 22 bases separating them. Germline V lookup: CDR1 SGHVS, CDR2 FQNEAQ.

This clonotype has more than one count but fewer than ten. This rearrangement joins TRBV5-1 to TRBJ2-1; TRBD2 is a possible D gene (5 bases). Trimming cost V 2 bases and J 4 bases, with 13 bases left between them. From germline, CDR1 is SGHRS and CDR2 YFSETQ. The CDR3 covers 15 residues. CDR3 loop: CASSFSAGLYNEQFF. In DNA form, the CDR3 reads TGCGCCAGCAGCTTTTCGGCGGGCCTTTACAATGAGCAGTTCTTC.

The rearrangement uses TRBV19 and TRBJ2-4, with D possibly being TRBD1 or TRBD2 (5 bases each). Trimming cost V 3 bases and J 7 bases, with 10 bases left between them. The CDR3 covers 13 residues. Germline V gene sequence: CDR1 LNHDA, CDR2 SQIVND (reference sequence). CDR3 in amino acids: CASSIGGDNIQYF. In nucleotides, the CDR3 is TGTGCCAGTAGTATTGGTGGGGACAACATTCAGTACTTC.

The genes are TRBV7-2 and TRBJ2-5, with a tentative D call TRBD2 (6 bases). The CDR3 sequence is 16 residues long. The V end was cut by 3 bases, the J end by 4 bases, with 18 bases between. Germline V lookup: CDR1 SGHTA, CDR2 FQGNSA. The CDR3 reads CASSLDLAIHRETQYF. The CDR3 DNA sequence: TGTGCCAGCAGCTTGGACCTAGCGATTCACCGAGAGACCCAGTACTTC.

V gene TRBV28 combines with J gene TRBJ2-1; 10 nucleotides agree with TRBD2. J gave up 7 bases and V 6 bases, and 9 bases lay outside the gene matches. CDR1 MDHEN and CDR2 SYDVKM come from the germline V gene. The CDR3 runs 15 residues. CDR3 loop: CASSLLAGALNEQFF. In DNA form, the CDR3 reads TGTGCCAGCAGCCTGCTAGCGGGAGCGCTAAATGAGCAGTTCTTC.

The chain recombines TRBV20-1 with TRBJ1-1; D is unresolved. CDR1 DFQATT and CDR2 SNEGSKA come from the germline V gene (reference sequence). Trimming cost V 3 bases and J 1 base, with 9 bases left between them. This CDR3 region has 13 residues. The CDR3 DNA is TGCAGTGCTAGGGCACAGACGAACACTGAAGCTTTCTTT. Residues: CSARAQTNTEAFF.

Of note for this clonotype: Germline and junction disagree at one end, which may indicate a read error. The rearrangement joins TRBV7-2 to TRBJ1-2; D gene unclear. Germline V gene lookup returns CDR1 SGHTA and CDR2 FQGNSA. The CDR3 spans 12 residues. The CDR3 coding sequence is TGTGCCAACAGCTTAGCGAAAGACGGCTACACCTTC. This translates into CANSLAKDGYTF. Drawing the rest from reference TRBV7-2 and TRBJ1-2, the complete variable domain is GAGVSQSPSNKVTEKGKDVELRCDPISGHTALYWYRQSLGQGLEFLIYFQGNSAPDKSGLPSDRFSAERTGGSVSTLTIQRTQQEDSAVYLCANSLAKDGYTFGSGTRLTVV.

This clonotype appeared a few times. The chain combines TRBV2 with TRBJ2-1; D is ambiguous. Germline values: CDR1 SNHLY, CDR2 FYNNEI. The V gene lost 6 bases and the J gene lost 5 bases, with 8 bases spanning the gap. This CDR3 is 12 amino acids long. CDR3 sequence (DNA): TGTGCCAGCAGCCAAGACCACAATGAGCAGTTCTTC. Amino acids: CASSQDHNEQFF.

The chain carries TRBV11-2 and TRBJ1-4; D unresolved. The CDR3 runs 14 residues. Germline loops: CDR1 SGHAT, CDR2 FQNNGV. The germline V and J ends were trimmed by 3 bases and 5 bases, with 10 bases remaining between them. The CDR3 sequence is CASSFRQLNEKLFF. The CDR3 nucleotides read TGTGCCAGCAGCTTTCGGCAGTTAAATGAAAAACTGTTTTTT. Together with reference TRBV11-2 and TRBJ1-4, the CDR3 gives the full variable domain: EAGVAQSPRYKIIEKRQSVAFWCNPISGHATLYWYQQILGQGPKLLIQFQNNGVVDDSQLPKDRFSAERLKGVDSTLKIQPAKLEDSAVYLCASSFRQLNEKLFFGSGTQLSVL.

The rearrangement links TRBV20-1 to TRBJ2-7, with a possible D match to TRBD1 (6 bases). V lost 5 bases to trimming and J lost 4 bases, with 9 bases between them. This CDR3 contains 11 residues. Germline CDR1 reads DFQATT; CDR2 reads SNEGSKA (reference sequence). The CDR3 sequence: CSAGDIYEQYF. In DNA form, the CDR3 reads TGCAGTGCTGGGGACATATACGAGCAGTACTTC.

This clonotype showed up just once. This sequence joins TRBV5-4 and TRBJ2-1; weak D call: TRBD2 (6 bases). V shed 1 base and J shed 10 bases, with 18 bases lying between them. The CDR3 sequence is 15 residues long. Germline-derived CDR1 and CDR2 are SGHNT and YYREEE (reference sequence). This CDR3 is CASSLPTGGTPEQFF. CDR3 bases: TGTGCCAGCAGCTTGCCAACCGGAGGGACTCCAGAGCAGTTCTTC.

In DNA, the CDR3 is TGTGCCAGCAGGCGAGGGAGTTGGGACAATGAGCAGTTCTTC. Encoded protein: CASRRGSWDNEQFF. The V and J genes are TRBV7-2 and TRBJ2-1, with TRBD2 as a possible D gene (5 bases). The CDR3 runs 14 residues. V shed 6 bases and J shed 5 bases, with 14 bases lying between them. The germline V gene has CDR1 SGHTA and CDR2 FQGNSA. Full variable domain (remainder filled in from reference TRBV7-2 and TRBJ2-1): GAGVSQSPSNKVTEKGKDVELRCDPISGHTALYWYRQSLGQGLEFLIYFQGNSAPDKSGLPSDRFSAERTGGSVSTLTIQRTQQEDSAVYLCASRRGSWDNEQFFGPGTRLTVL.

At least ten counts were recorded for this clonotype. The genes are TRBV12-3 or TRBV12-4 and TRBJ2-4; D is tentatively TRBD1 or TRBD2 (5 bases each). This CDR3 is 15 amino acids long. V lost 2 bases and J lost 1, with 9 bases in between. The CDR3 nucleotides read TGTGCCAGCAGTTTAAGGGACCTCGCCAAAAACATTCAGTACTTC. Its translation is CASSLRDLAKNIQYF.

The genes are TRBV6-2 or TRBV6-3 and TRBJ2-6, with unresolved D. The V end lost 6 bases, the J end lost 0 bases, and 15 bases lay between the germline ends. The CDR3 totals 17 residues. The germline gives CDR1 MNHEY, CDR2 SVGEGT. This CDR3 is CASRNTLWLSGANVLTF. As DNA, the CDR3 is TGTGCCAGCAGGAATACCTTATGGCTCTCTGGGGCCAACGTCCTGACTTTC.

This clonotype was observed a handful of times. The chain joins TRBV6-6 to TRBJ1-6, with a possible D match to TRBD1 (5 bases). The CDR3 runs 19 residues. V was trimmed by 0 bases and J by 0 bases, leaving 15 bases between them. Germline V gene data show CDR1 as MNHNY and CDR2 as SVGAGI (reference sequence). The CDR3 spells CASSYSIGGLSSYNSPLHF. For the CDR3, the DNA is TGTGCCAGCAGTTACTCGATTGGGGGGTTAAGCTCCTATAATTCACCCCTCCACTTT.

This clonotype was recorded a few times. The chain carries TRBV27 and TRBJ1-6; D possibly corresponds to TRBD1 (5 bases). Germline values: CDR1 MNHEY, CDR2 SMNVEV (reference sequence). Trimming took 4 bases from V and 3 from J, leaving 13 bases between them. The length of the CDR3 is 16 residues. Here the CDR3 DNA reads TGTGCCAGCAGTTGGGGCCTTATGGACTATAATTCACCCCTCCACTTT. This encodes CASSWGLMDYNSPLHF.

This clonotype was seen just once. The CDR3 DNA is TGTGCCAGCAGTGAAGCCCGTGGACAGGGGGCTGGACAGCCCCAGCATTTT. Its protein is CASSEARGQGAGQPQHF. J is TRBJ1-5 and V is TRBV6-1; TRBD1 matches at 11 bases. CDR3 length: 17 residues. CDR1 MNHNS and CDR2 SASEGT come from the germline V gene. Unmatched junction bases numbered 8, after V lost 0 bases and J lost 7 bases.

This clonotype has at least ten counts. The chain joins TRBV7-2 to TRBJ1-2; D gene ambiguous. The CDR3 contains 13 residues. Germline V CDR1 and CDR2: SGHTA, FQGNSA. V was shortened by 4 bases and J by 4 bases, with 10 bases between the two germline ends. The CDR3 reads CASSSFNGYGYTF. CDR3 nucleotide sequence: TGTGCCAGCAGCTCCTTTAATGGCTATGGCTACACCTTC.

In its sample, this clonotype was seen once. This chain connects TRBV20-1 to TRBJ2-4; D uncertain. V was trimmed by 4 bases and J by 1 base, leaving 17 bases between them. This CDR3 contains 16 residues. Germline-derived CDR1 and CDR2 are DFQATT and SNEGSKA (reference sequence). The CDR3 region is CSATDQFDAAKNIQYF. The CDR3 DNA is TGCAGTGCTACGGATCAGTTCGATGCGGCCAAAAACATTCAGTACTTC.

This clonotype appeared a few times. J is TRBJ1-5 and V is TRBV20-1; D gene ambiguous. With 1 base removed from V and 5 bases from J, the gap between germline ends came to 9 bases. Germline CDR1 is DFQATT and CDR2 is SNEGSKA (reference sequence). The CDR3 runs 13 residues. CDR3 protein: CSARGGPHQPQHF. CDR3 DNA: TGCAGTGCTAGAGGCGGACCGCATCAGCCCCAGCATTTT.

This clonotype was seen repeatedly, ten times or more. At one end, the junction sequence differs from germline, possibly due to a read error. The chain has TRBV7-2 and TRBJ2-2; a possible D gene is TRBD1 (5 bases). The CDR3 runs to 14 residues. Germline V lookup: CDR1 SGHTA, CDR2 FQGNSA. CDR3 nucleotide sequence: TGTGCCAGCAGTTTAGGACAGAACACCGGGGAGCTGTTTTTT. It encodes CASSLGQNTGELFF.

This clonotype was seen more than once but under ten times. The gene calls are TRBV9 and TRBJ1-3; D call uncertain. The CDR3 extends over 13 amino acids. CDR1 SGDLS and CDR2 YYNGEE come from the germline V gene. Trimming cost V 4 bases and J 8 bases, with 13 bases left between them. CDR3 in amino acids: CASSSTREDTIYF. The CDR3 DNA is TGTGCCAGCAGCTCCACTCGGGAAGACACCATATATTTT.

This clonotype was seen repeatedly, ten times or more. The chain has TRBV7-2 and TRBJ1-3, with D uncertain. CDR3 length: 14 residues. V dropped 4 bases and J dropped 0 bases, with 7 bases sitting between them. Germline lookup yields CDR1 SGHTA and CDR2 FQGNSA. The CDR3 DNA sequence: TGTGCCAGCAGCTCAGGAATCTCTGGAAACACCATATATTTT. The encoded protein is CASSSGISGNTIYF. The full variable domain, its missing parts supplied by reference TRBV7-2 and TRBJ1-3, is GAGVSQSPSNKVTEKGKDVELRCDPISGHTALYWYRQSLGQGLEFLIYFQGNSAPDKSGLPSDRFSAERTGGSVSTLTIQRTQQEDSAVYLCASSSGISGNTIYFGEGSWLTVV.

The J gene is TRBJ2-1, the V gene TRBV14, with TRBD2 identical over 8 bases. J was trimmed by 8 bases and V by 4 bases; bases with no gene match: 13. The CDR3 is 16 residues long. Germline V gene data show CDR1 as SGHDN and CDR2 as FVKESK. CDR3 residues: CASSRYWREAPDEQFF. Written as DNA, the CDR3 is TGTGCCAGCAGCCGCTACTGGCGGGAGGCCCCAGATGAGCAGTTCTTC.